The clone carrying this T cell receptor (beta chain) was picked up one time. Its antigen remains unidentified. Assay used: immunoSEQ multiplex PCR; TCRdb lists only in-frame clones, some missing. The sample gives about 49,000 clones, roughly four fifths of which show up once; about 1.5% is in the top ten. The data stem from a study of OX40 agonist ivuxolimab in advanced cancers. Study-wide context: Dosing consisted of intravenous ivuxolimab at 0.01 to 10 mg/kg every 2 weeks. Two patients with cutaneous melanoma and one with hepatocellular carcinoma, three in total, showed partial responses. Study-wide results and caveats: Both CD4+ and CD8+ T cell populations in blood had undergone clonal expansion by week 6 at 0.1 to 3.0 mg/kg.

CDR3 size: 16 residues. Per the germline V gene, CDR1 is KGHSH and CDR2 is LQKENI. V was cut by 3 bases and J by 3 bases, with 14 bases left in between. The origin of this receptor is an adult with an advanced solid tumor such as melanoma, head and neck, liver or kidney cancer. The chain is built from TRBV18 and TRBJ2-2; D is perhaps TRBD1 (6 bases). This specimen consisted of CD4+ or CD8+ T cells sorted from blood, obtained in a trial of the OX40 agonist ivuxolimab. The CDR3 DNA sequence: TGTGCCAGCTCACCTTCGTCACAGGGAGACACCGGGGAGCTGTTTTTT. Translated, it gives CASSPSSQGDTGELFF.